This T cell receptor beta chain was sequenced during a study of T cell repertoires in cytomegalovirus infection. Whole-study context: Indicated by public TCR beta signatures were CMV infection and matching HLA type.

This clonotype was seen at least ten times. Its specificity is not known. Study outcomes and limitations: The ex vivo response showed dominance by HLA-C-restricted CMV-specific TCR beta clonotypes.

The CDR3 contains 12 residues. Germline V gene sequence: CDR1 SQVTM, CDR2 ANQGSEA. V was cut by 4 bases and J by 0 bases, with 4 bases left in between. Each CDR3 protein is one row after TCRdb ran MiXCR on the reads. The sample has hundreds of thousands of distinct CDR3 sequences, around 10% seen once; the top ten hold 2% to 3%. This clonotype originated in a human donor in good health (CMV status not recorded). Some clones in this sample may be carry-over from other donors' samples. V and J are TRBV29-1 and TRBJ1-5; D is unresolved. Material for sequencing was PBMCs. The CDR3 DNA sequence: TGCAGCGTTGCGGGTAGCAATCAGCCCCAGCATTTT. As protein: CSVAGSNQPQHF.